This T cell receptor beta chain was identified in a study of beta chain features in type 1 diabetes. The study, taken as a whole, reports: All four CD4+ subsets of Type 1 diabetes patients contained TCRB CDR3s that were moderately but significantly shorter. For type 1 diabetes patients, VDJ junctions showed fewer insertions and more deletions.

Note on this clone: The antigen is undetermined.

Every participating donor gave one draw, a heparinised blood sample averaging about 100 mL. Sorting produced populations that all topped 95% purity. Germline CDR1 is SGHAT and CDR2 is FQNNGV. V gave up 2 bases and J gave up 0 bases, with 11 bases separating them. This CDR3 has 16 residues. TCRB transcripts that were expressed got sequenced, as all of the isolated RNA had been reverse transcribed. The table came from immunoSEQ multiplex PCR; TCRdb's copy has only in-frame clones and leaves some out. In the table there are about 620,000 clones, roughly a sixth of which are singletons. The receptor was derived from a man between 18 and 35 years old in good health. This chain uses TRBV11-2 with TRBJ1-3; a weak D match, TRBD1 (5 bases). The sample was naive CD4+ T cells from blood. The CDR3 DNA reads TGTGCCAGCAGCTTACAGGGCGCCTCCTCTGGAAACACCATATATTTT. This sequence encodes CASSLQGASSGNTIYF.